The 29 T cell receptor beta chains below were found in one sample sequenced in a study of T cell responses to AZD1222 COVID-19 vaccine. The assay was immunoSEQ multiplex PCR, and TCRdb's table has in-frame clones only and misses some. The sample records 8,000 to 9,000 clones, around 87% being singletons. Specimen: peripheral blood, collected 28 days after the second AZD1222 dose. These TCRs come from an adult who received the AZD1222 COVID-19 vaccine.

This chain joins TRBV4-3 and TRBJ1-1; D unclear. Germline-derived CDR1 and CDR2 are LGHNA and YSLEER. The V gene lost 0 bases and the J gene lost 3 bases, with 11 bases spanning the gap. The CDR3 contains 15 residues. This CDR3 reads CASSQEWPSHTEAFF. CDR3 sequence (DNA): TGCGCCAGCAGCCAAGAATGGCCGAGTCACACTGAAGCTTTCTTT.

This clone was seen only once. The V call is TRBV27, the J call TRBJ1-6, with 9 bases lining up with TRBD1. The V gene's germline CDR1 is MNHEY and CDR2 SMNVEV (reference sequence). The CDR3 spans 16 residues. Losses at the gene ends were 2 bases for V and 15 bases for J; bases not matched to a gene: 14. The CDR3 nucleotides are TGTGCCAGCAGTTTAGTAAGTGGACAGGGGCCCAGGGGCCTCCACTTT. This gives the protein CASSLVSGQGPRGLHF.

The chain employs TRBV5-1 and TRBJ1-2; D perhaps matches TRBD1 (5 bases). The CDR3 is 15 residues long. Germline V lookup: CDR1 SGHRS, CDR2 YFSETQ. V lost 4 bases, J lost 7 bases, and 20 bases lay in between. CDR3 sequence reads: CASSPPGGASGGYTF. The CDR3 DNA follows: TGCGCCAGCAGCCCCCCAGGAGGGGCTTCAGGTGGCTACACCTTC.

This chain connects TRBV2 to TRBJ2-2, with 11 positions matching TRBD1. The germline CDR1 and CDR2 sequences are SNHLY and FYNNEI. The trim removed 6 bases at V and 9 bases at J, leaving 9 bases unmatched. The CDR3 runs 15 residues. Here the CDR3 reads CASRARTGGRRELFF. DNA for the CDR3: TGTGCCAGCAGGGCACGGACAGGGGGCAGGAGGGAGCTGTTTTTT.

The chain carries TRBV6-4 and TRBJ2-7; D unclear. Germline V lookup: CDR1 MRHNA, CDR2 SNTAGT. Trimming shortened V by 5 bases and J by 0 bases, and 11 bases separated the two germline ends. The length of the CDR3 is 14 residues. The CDR3 DNA reads TGTGCCAGCAGTCAGGACCTAAGCTCCTACGAGCAGTACTTC. Amino acid sequence: CASSQDLSSYEQYF.

This clone has just a few counts. This chain joins TRBV2 and TRBJ1-5; no clear D gene. V gave up 3 bases and J gave up 4 bases, with 7 bases separating them. Germline V gives CDR1 SNHLY, CDR2 FYNNEI. CDR3 length: 13 amino acids. CDR3 in amino acids: CASSDNPNQPQHF. CDR3 nucleotide sequence: TGTGCCAGCAGTGATAATCCGAATCAGCCCCAGCATTTT.

About this clone itself: A junction boundary mismatches the germline segment, possibly from a read error. The V and J genes are TRBV7-2 and TRBJ1-2; D is uncertain. This CDR3 is built from 13 residues. From germline, CDR1 is SGHTA and CDR2 FQGNSA. The CDR3 DNA sequence: TGTGCCAGCAGGCCATATGCTATATATGTCTACACCTTC. This encodes CASRPYAIYVYTF.

The chain carries TRBV2 and TRBJ2-5, with D possibly TRBD2 on 6 matching bases. Trimming pared 1 base from V and 5 bases from J, leaving 11 bases between. Looked up from germline, CDR1 is SNHLY and CDR2 is FYNNEI. The CDR3 has 14 residues. In DNA form, the CDR3 reads TGTGCCAGCAGTGAAGGGGGAGGTCGGGAGACCCAGTACTTC. As protein: CASSEGGGRETQYF. Using reference TRBV2 and TRBJ2-5 for the parts outside the CDR3, the full variable domain is EPEVTQTPSHQVTQMGQEVILRCVPISNHLYFYWYRQILGQKVEFLVSFYNNEISEKSEIFDDQFSVERPDGSNFTLKIRSTKLEDSAMYFCASSEGGGRETQYFGPGTRLLVL.

This chain joins TRBV28 and TRBJ2-1, with 7 bases fitting TRBD2. CDR1 and CDR2 (germline): MDHEN, SYDVKM. CDR3 length: 16 amino acids. The V and J ends lost 6 bases and 9 bases, in that order; junction bases with no gene match: 17. CDR3 region: CASSRTSAPRGGEQFF. Written as DNA, the CDR3 is TGTGCCAGCAGCCGGACTAGTGCCCCTCGGGGAGGTGAGCAGTTCTTC.

The CDR3 loop reads CASSLLGEQFF. The CDR3 nucleotides read TGTGCCAGCAGTTTATTGGGTGAGCAGTTCTTC. This sequence joins TRBV12-3 or TRBV12-4 and TRBJ2-1; D remains ambiguous. This CDR3 has 11 amino acids. The V gene lost 2 bases and the J gene lost 9 bases, with 5 bases spanning the gap.

The chain is built from TRBV9 and TRBJ2-2, with 9 bases fitting TRBD2. Trimming removed 3 bases from V and 6 bases from J; junction bases left unmatched: 15. CDR1 is SGDLS and CDR2 is YYNGEE in the germline V gene. The CDR3 is 18 amino acids. This CDR3 reads CASSANTWTSDLPGELFF. The CDR3 DNA sequence: TGTGCCAGCAGCGCAAACACCTGGACTAGCGATCTCCCCGGGGAGCTGTTTTTT.

CDR3 nucleotide sequence: TGCGCCAGCAGCTTGAGCGACAGGATCCGCGATACGCAGTATTTT. This gives the protein CASSLSDRIRDTQYF. The rearrangement uses TRBV5-1 and TRBJ2-3, with D tentatively TRBD1 (6 bases). CDR3 length equals 15 residues. Germline lookup yields CDR1 SGHRS and CDR2 YFSETQ. The V and J ends lost 1 base and 6 bases respectively, with 15 bases between them.

J is TRBJ1-1 and V is TRBV28; 7 nucleotides match TRBD1. CDR1 is MDHEN and CDR2 is SYDVKM in the germline V gene. With 7 bases clipped from V and 7 bases from J, the junction kept 12 bases outside the gene matches. The CDR3 totals 14 residues. CDR3 region: CASTPADRDGEAFF. Here the CDR3 DNA reads TGTGCCAGCACTCCCGCCGACAGGGACGGTGAAGCTTTCTTT. Drawing the rest from reference TRBV28 and TRBJ1-1, the complete variable domain is DVKVTQSSRYLVKRTGEKVFLECVQDMDHENMFWYRQDPGLGLRLIYFSYDVKMKEKGDIPEGYSVSREKKERFSLILESASTNQTSMYLCASTPADRDGEAFFGQGTRLTVV.

The chain combines TRBV20-1 with TRBJ2-3, with unresolved D. The V and J ends lost 3 bases and 0 bases respectively, with 16 bases between them. The CDR3 runs to 16 residues. The V gene's germline CDR1 is DFQATT and CDR2 SNEGSKA (reference sequence). CDR3: CSASSGRRVSTDTQYF. CDR3 bases: TGCAGTGCTAGTAGTGGACGGAGAGTCAGCACAGATACGCAGTATTTT.

The chain combines TRBV19 with TRBJ1-2; D is possibly TRBD1 (5 bases). Deletions cut 3 bases from V and 5 bases from J, with 10 bases between. The V gene's germline CDR1 is LNHDA and CDR2 SQIVND (reference sequence). This CDR3 has 13 residues. CDR3 sequence (DNA): TGTGCCAGTAGTATTCAGGGTGATTATGGCTACACCTTC. This codes for CASSIQGDYGYTF.

The chain has TRBV30 and TRBJ1-5, with unresolved D. V was trimmed by 5 bases and J by 1 base, leaving 9 bases between them. The CDR3 spans 13 residues. Germline V gives CDR1 GTSNPN, CDR2 SVGIG (reference sequence). The CDR3 spells CAWAGVSNQPQHF. As DNA, the CDR3 is TGTGCCTGGGCAGGAGTAAGCAATCAGCCCCAGCATTTT.

The V call is TRBV29-1, the J call TRBJ2-1, with 11 bases aligning to TRBD2. Trimming removed 3 bases from V and 9 bases from J; junction bases left unmatched: 7. CDR3 length: 14 amino acids. Per germline, CDR1 SQVTM and CDR2 ANQGSEA. This CDR3 reads CSVEPSGRRAEQFF. Here the CDR3 DNA reads TGCAGCGTTGAGCCTAGCGGGAGGAGAGCTGAGCAGTTCTTC.

J is TRBJ1-5 and V is TRBV6-5, with 10 bases lining up with TRBD1. Germline V CDR1 and CDR2: MNHEY, SVGAGI. After removal of 0 bases from V and 2 bases from J, the junction contained 1 base not matched to a gene. CDR3 length equals 16 residues. The CDR3 coding sequence is TGTGCCAGCAGTTACTCCGGGACAGGGGGCAATCAGCCCCAGCATTTT. Amino acids: CASSYSGTGGNQPQHF.

This chain joins TRBV7-8 and TRBJ2-7; 13 bases align to TRBD2. The CDR3 is 15 amino acids. Germline V CDR1 and CDR2: SGHVS, FQNEAQ. Unmatched junction bases numbered 5, after V lost 4 bases and J lost 5 bases. CDR3 sequence: CASSSGLAGQHEQYF. The CDR3 DNA follows: TGTGCCAGCAGCTCGGGACTAGCGGGACAACACGAGCAGTACTTC.

The CDR3 bases are TGTGCCAGCAGCTTAGAAGCAAGGGCCTACAATGAGCAGTTCTTC. Translated, it gives CASSLEARAYNEQFF. The chain links TRBV7-2 to TRBJ2-1; no firm D call. The length of the CDR3 is 15 residues. The V and J ends lost 1 base and 2 bases respectively, with 9 bases between them. The germline gives CDR1 SGHTA, CDR2 FQGNSA.

The chain joins TRBV10-3 to TRBJ1-3, with D uncertain. CDR1 is ENHRY, CDR2 SYGVKD, per germline. There are 14 residues in the CDR3. The V and J ends lost 10 bases and 8 bases respectively, with 21 bases between them. CDR3 DNA: TGTGCCACGGGCGGCCCGCCAATGGGAGACACCATATATTTT. Its protein is CATGGPPMGDTIYF.

This sequence joins TRBV5-6 and TRBJ2-7, with no clear D. Trimming cost V 4 bases and J 7 bases, with 18 bases left between them. Germline-derived CDR1 and CDR2 are SGHDT and YYEEEE. CDR3 size: 14 residues. Here the CDR3 DNA reads TGTGCCAGCAGCGGTGGGGTCTCCTACGGGGAGCAGTACTTC. This translates into CASSGGVSYGEQYF.

CDR3 coding DNA: TGTGCCAGCAGCCAGGGGGGGAATGAGCAGTTCTTC. Encoded protein: CASSQGGNEQFF. This sequence joins TRBV28 and TRBJ2-1; possibly TRBD1 or TRBD2 for D (7 bases each). Germline V CDR1 and CDR2: MDHEN, SYDVKM. The CDR3 length is 12 residues. V was clipped by 6 bases and J by 7 bases, with 10 bases between them.

V is TRBV24-1 and J is TRBJ2-5; D not certain. CDR3 length: 19 residues. In germline, CDR1 is KGHDR, CDR2 SFDVKD. Trimming pared 3 bases from V and 1 base from J, leaving 23 bases between. CDR3 in amino acids: CATSDRRSQDPYPQETQYF. In nucleotides, the CDR3 is TGTGCCACCAGTGATCGCCGATCTCAGGATCCTTACCCCCAAGAGACCCAGTACTTC.

This rearrangement joins TRBV29-1 to TRBJ2-7; 9 bases are shared with TRBD1. With V trimmed by 7 bases and J by 5 bases, 9 bases remained unmatched. CDR1 and CDR2 (germline): SQVTM, ANQGSEA. This CDR3 has 13 residues. CDR3 protein: CSAGDRVRDEQYF. The CDR3 nucleotides read TGCAGCGCTGGGGACAGGGTTCGGGACGAGCAGTACTTC.

This chain joins TRBV12-3 or TRBV12-4 and TRBJ2-5; D is unresolved. This CDR3 has 11 residues. Trimming removed 1 base at V and 6 bases at J, with 3 bases between. The CDR3 bases are TGTGCCAGCAGTTTAGGGCAGACCCAGTACTTC. This sequence encodes CASSLGQTQYF.

This chain joins TRBV2 and TRBJ1-2; D gene ambiguous. V was cut by 6 bases and J by 7 bases, with 12 bases left in between. The CDR3 sequence is 12 residues long. Germline CDR1 reads SNHLY; CDR2 reads FYNNEI. The CDR3 protein is CASRADKGGYTF. The CDR3 DNA reads as TGTGCCAGCAGGGCCGACAAGGGTGGCTACACCTTC.

The chain uses TRBV9 and TRBJ2-3; 11 nucleotides align to TRBD2. The germline gives CDR1 SGDLS, CDR2 YYNGEE. The V gene end was trimmed by 2 bases and the J gene end by 4 bases; junction bases not matched to a gene: 6. The length of the CDR3 is 16 residues. CDR3: CASSVSSGGNPDTQYF. CDR3 DNA: TGTGCCAGCAGCGTGTCTAGCGGGGGGAATCCAGATACGCAGTATTTT. Full variable domain (remainder filled in from reference TRBV9 and TRBJ2-3): DSGVTQTPKHLITATGQRVTLRCSPRSGDLSVYWYQQSLDQGLQFLIQYYNGEERAKGNILERFSAQQFPDLHSELNLSSLELGDSALYFCASSVSSGGNPDTQYFGPGTRLTVL.

V and J are TRBV4-3 and TRBJ1-6; a weak D match, TRBD1 (6 bases). Germline V lookup: CDR1 LGHNA, CDR2 YSLEER. The CDR3 runs to 14 residues. Between the trimmed V and J ends, which lost 4 bases and 7 bases, there was a span of 11 bases. In DNA, the CDR3 is TGCGCCAGCAGCCCCGGGACAACGAATTCACCCCTCCACTTT. This encodes CASSPGTTNSPLHF.